This TCR beta chain is from a study of regulatory T cells in long-lasting Graves disease. In the study overall: Graves' patients, diagnosed recently, had received antithyroid drugs under 3 months. Study results and caveats: Persistent patients shared more public clonotypes (2,741) than new patients (just under 1,000). When disease was persistent, TRBV28, TRBJ1-2 and TRBJ2-5 were the favored segments.

This clonotype was counted many times. What it binds is unknown. Trimming removed 6 bases from V and 4 bases from J, with 9 bases in between. Germline lookup yields CDR1 MNHEY and CDR2 SVGEGT. The CDR3 runs 12 residues. Sequencing libraries for TCR beta were prepared with iRepertoire HTBI primers and Arm-PCR of CDR3 regions. Using its own MiXCR run on the multiplex PCR reads, TCRdb lists one record per CDR3 protein. The data contain around 230,000 distinct CDR3 sequences, roughly 18% of them singletons. Time point noted: newly diagnosed GD, antithyroid drugs for less than 3 months. The TCR library was made from RNA that had been extracted from PBMCs in TRIzol.

The input for sequencing was peripheral blood mononuclear cells (PBMCs), taken at new diagnosis, from a patient treated with antithyroid drugs. The chain links TRBV6-2 or TRBV6-3 to TRBJ1-2; no definite D call. The receptor was derived from a female donor with Graves disease. This chain's CDR3 is CASSDTRYGYTF. CDR3 in DNA: TGTGCCAGCAGCGACACTCGCTATGGCTACACCTTC.